Listed below are T cell receptor beta chains from one sample, sequenced in a study of spatial heterogeneity in lung cancer. TCRdb re-analysed the 5' RACE reads in MiXCR, keeping a single row per CDR3 protein. The data hold 24,000 or so distinct CDR3 sequences, with 8% to 10% observed a single time. The material sequenced was lung tumor tissue, taken at surgery. The source is a male donor with early-stage non-small cell lung cancer. CDR3s include the opening cysteine and the closing phenylalanine or tryptophan. The D gene is left open where the match is weak. Clone size is not always given. Where it is, it says once, few, many or a class for expanded clones.

d_call	clone_size	j_call	v_call	cdr3_nt	cdr3_aa
TRBD2	many	TRBJ2-7	TRBV20-1	TGCAGTGCCCGACTAGCGGGAGGATCCTACGAGCAGTACTTC	CSARLAGGSYEQYF
TRBD2	-	TRBJ2-1	TRBV19	TGTGCCAGTAGTCCCTTAGCGGGGGTTTACAATGAGCAGTTCTTC	CASSPLAGVYNEQFF
TRBD2	many	TRBJ2-1	TRBV27	TGTGCCAGCTCCGGACTAGCGGGGGGGCGGTACAATGAGCAGTTCTTC	CASSGLAGGRYNEQFF
-	few	TRBJ1-1	TRBV18	TGTGCCAGCTCACCACGGGCCACCGCCCCTGAAGCTTTCTTT	CASSPRATAPEAFF
TRBD1	many	TRBJ1-1	TRBV7-2	TGTGCCAGCAGCCGTCCCGACAGGGCTGCTAGTGCTTTCTTT	CASSRPDRAASAFF
-	many	TRBJ1-6	TRBV12-3/TRBV12-4	TGTGCCAGCAGCCAAGAGAATTCACCCCTCCACTTT	CASSQENSPLHF
-	many	TRBJ1-1	TRBV5-6	TGTGCCAGCAGCTTGGGGGGGTCTTGGACTGAAGCTTTCTTT	CASSLGGSWTEAFF
-	many	TRBJ2-5	TRBV11-2	TGTGCCAGCAGCTTGATCGAAGAGACCCAGTACTTC	CASSLIEETQYF
TRBD2	-	TRBJ2-3	TRBV7-9	TGTGCCAGCAGCCCGGGACTAGCGGGGGCCCGCACAGATACGCAGTATTTT	CASSPGLAGARTDTQYF
-	many	TRBJ1-5	TRBV10-3	TGTGCCATCAGTGTCGCAGGGGAGGGGGGTCAGCCCCAGCATTTT	CAISVAGEGGQPQHF
-	few	TRBJ2-7	TRBV2	TGTGCCAGCAGTGAAAGTGGGACACCCTACGAGCAGTACTTC	CASSESGTPYEQYF
TRBD2	-	TRBJ2-5	TRBV11-3	TGTGCCAGCAGCGGGGGGGAAGAGACCCAGTACTTC	CASSGGEETQYF
-	-	TRBJ2-7	TRBV6-2/TRBV6-3	TGTGCCAGCAGGCAGTCGACAGGACAAAGCTCCTACGAGCAGTACTTC	CASRQSTGQSSYEQYF
-	many	TRBJ2-1	TRBV27	TGTGCCAGCAGCCGCCGGGGGACGGGGTCTAATGAGCAGTTCTTC	CASSRRGTGSNEQFF
-	many	TRBJ2-7	TRBV7-9	TGTGCCAGCAGCTTAGAATCCTACGAGCAGTACTTC	CASSLESYEQYF
-	many	TRBJ2-1	TRBV24-1	TGTGCCACCAGTGACGCGGACCCCCCTGGGAATGAGCAGTTCTTC	CATSDADPPGNEQFF
-	few	TRBJ2-4	TRBV20-1	TGCAGTGCTCCTTTTTACGGAACTAACATTCAGTACTTC	CSAPFYGTNIQYF
TRBD2	-	TRBJ2-7	TRBV20-1	TGCAGTGCTAGGGTGACTAGCGTCGACTCCTACGAGCAGTACTTC	CSARVTSVDSYEQYF
TRBD1	many	TRBJ2-7	TRBV28	TGTGCCAGCAGTTTAGGACAGGGGGCGAGGGAGCAGTACTTC	CASSLGQGAREQYF
-	medium-sized	TRBJ2-1	TRBV7-2	TGTGCCAGCAGCTACTCTACACACAGCTCCTACAATGAGCAGTTCTTC	CASSYSTHSSYNEQFF
TRBD1	many	TRBJ1-4	TRBV29-1	TGCAGCGCACCGGGACAGAATGAAAAACTGTTTTTT	CSAPGQNEKLFF
-	many	TRBJ2-7	TRBV18	TGTGCCAGCTCACCAATGACAAGGACCTACGAGCAGTACTTC	CASSPMTRTYEQYF
TRBD1	large	TRBJ2-5	TRBV27	TGTGCCAGCAGTCCTTTAGGGCGACAGGGGGCGAAGACCCAGTACTTC	CASSPLGRQGAKTQYF
TRBD1	few	TRBJ2-1	TRBV19	TGTGCCAGTAGTATGTTGGACAGGGCATACAATGAGCAGTTCTTC	CASSMLDRAYNEQFF
TRBD1	-	TRBJ2-6	TRBV19	TGTGCCAGTAGTACGACGGGACAGGGGTGGAAGTCTGGGGCCAACGTCCTGACTTTC	CASSTTGQGWKSGANVLTF
-	few	TRBJ2-5	TRBV14	TGTGCCAGCAGCCAAGAGTGGGAGACCCAGTACTTC	CASSQEWETQYF
TRBD1	medium-sized	TRBJ2-7	TRBV9	TGTGCCAGCAGTGAAAAACCGGGACAGGCCTACGAGCAGTACTTC	CASSEKPGQAYEQYF
TRBD1	few	TRBJ2-7	TRBV28	TGTGCCAGCAGTTTCAGAGGACAGGCCTACGAGCAGTACTTC	CASSFRGQAYEQYF
TRBD2	many	TRBJ2-1	TRBV28	TGTGCCAGCAGCCCCGCTGTAGCGGGAGTCGATGAGCAGTTCTTC	CASSPAVAGVDEQFF
-	-	TRBJ2-2	TRBV29-1	TGCAGCGTTGAGTTGCAGGACACCGGGGAGCTGTTTTTT	CSVELQDTGELFF
TRBD1	many	TRBJ1-2	TRBV28	TGTGCCAGCAGTGTATCCGGGACAGGGATTAACTATGGCTACACCTTC	CASSVSGTGINYGYTF